This T cell receptor (beta chain) was sequenced in a study of T cell responses to AZD1222 COVID-19 vaccine. Whole-study results and caveats: Recipients of two AZD1222 doses showed rising Spike-specific TCR breadth and depth. Donors were chiefly white British, with a greater number of females, and clonal diversity was perhaps underestimated.

On this clone: No antigen is known for it.

The table came from immunoSEQ multiplex PCR; TCRdb's copy has only in-frame clones and leaves some out. The table shows 120,000 or so clones, with 80% to 90% occurring only once. CDR1 and CDR2 from the germline V gene are LGHDT and YNNKEL (reference sequence). The junction had 1 base not matched to a gene; V was cut back by 4 bases and J by 5 bases. The CDR3 loop spans 13 amino acids. Sequencing was performed on peripheral blood, taken on day 0 of AZD1222 vaccination. The rearrangement links TRBV3-1 (or the pseudogene TRBV3-2) to TRBJ2-1, with 8 bases fitting TRBD2. This receptor was taken from an adult in good health. This chain's CDR3 is CASSPAGDNEQFF. Written as DNA, the CDR3 is TGTGCCAGCAGCCCAGCGGGAGACAATGAGCAGTTCTTC.